This TCR beta chain came from a study of cytomegalovirus exposure and HLA in healthy donors. Points from the study as a whole: The authors enumerated some 170 TCR beta chains as linked to cytomegalovirus. Later, an analysis found that TCR clusters from the first cohort tended to co-occur in the 110 or so validation repertoires.

Sequencing was performed with immunoSEQ multiplex PCR; in TCRdb, only in-frame clones are kept and a portion is missing. The sample gives about 79,000 clones, under 95% of which show up once; less than 4% is in the top ten. About this clone: Its antigen is still unknown.

The source material was PBMCs. This clonotype was obtained from a woman in her thirties in good health and CMV-seronegative.

CDR3 loop: CASSLGQGFGETQYF. The CDR3 coding sequence is TGCGCCAGCAGCTTGGGACAGGGGTTCGGAGAGACCCAGTACTTC. V usage is TRBV5-1 and J usage is TRBJ2-5, with 8 positions matching TRBD1. CDR1 is SGHRS, CDR2 YFSETQ, per germline. The CDR3 runs to 15 residues. The V segment lost 0 bases and the J segment 4 bases; nucleotides outside the gene matches: 5. The whole variable domain, filled in from reference TRBV5-1 and TRBJ2-5, reads KAGVTQTPRYLIKTRGQQVTLSCSPISGHRSVSWYQQTPGQGLQFLFEYFSETQRNKGNFPGRFSGRQFSNSRSEMNVSTLELGDSALYLCASSLGQGFGETQYFGPGTRLLVL.